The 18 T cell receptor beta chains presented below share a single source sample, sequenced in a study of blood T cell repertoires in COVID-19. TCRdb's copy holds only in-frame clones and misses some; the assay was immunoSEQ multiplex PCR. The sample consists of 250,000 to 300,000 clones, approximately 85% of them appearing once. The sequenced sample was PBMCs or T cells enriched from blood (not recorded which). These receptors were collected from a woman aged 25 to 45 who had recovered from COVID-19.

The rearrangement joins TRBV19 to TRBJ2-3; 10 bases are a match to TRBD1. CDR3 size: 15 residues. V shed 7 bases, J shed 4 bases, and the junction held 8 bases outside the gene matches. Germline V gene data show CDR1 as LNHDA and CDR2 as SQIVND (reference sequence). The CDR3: CASNTGTGAPDTQYF. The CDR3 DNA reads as TGTGCCAGTAACACCGGGACAGGGGCCCCAGATACGCAGTATTTT.

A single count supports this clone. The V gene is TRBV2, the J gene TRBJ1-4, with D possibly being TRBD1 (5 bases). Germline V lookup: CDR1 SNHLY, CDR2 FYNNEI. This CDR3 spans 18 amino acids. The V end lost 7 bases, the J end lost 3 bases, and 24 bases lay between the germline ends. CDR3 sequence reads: CASMTLWFEDNANEKLFF. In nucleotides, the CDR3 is TGTGCCAGCATGACCCTTTGGTTCGAGGACAACGCTAATGAAAAACTGTTTTTT.

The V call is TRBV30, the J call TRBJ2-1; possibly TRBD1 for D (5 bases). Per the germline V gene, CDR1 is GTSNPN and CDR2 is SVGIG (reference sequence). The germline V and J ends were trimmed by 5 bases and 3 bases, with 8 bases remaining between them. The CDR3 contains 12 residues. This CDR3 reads CAWQTVYNEQFF. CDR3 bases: TGTGCCTGGCAGACAGTCTACAATGAGCAGTTCTTC.

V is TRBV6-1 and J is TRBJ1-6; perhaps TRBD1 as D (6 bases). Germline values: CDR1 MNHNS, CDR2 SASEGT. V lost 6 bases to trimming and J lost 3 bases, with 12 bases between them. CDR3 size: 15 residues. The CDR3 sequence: CASRSQGNYNSPLHF. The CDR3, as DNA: TGTGCCAGCAGAAGTCAGGGGAACTATAATTCACCCCTCCACTTT.

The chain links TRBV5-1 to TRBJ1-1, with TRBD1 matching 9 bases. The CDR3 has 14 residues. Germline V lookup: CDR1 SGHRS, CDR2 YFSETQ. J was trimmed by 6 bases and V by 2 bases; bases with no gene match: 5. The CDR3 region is CASSFRTGESEAFF. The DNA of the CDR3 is TGCGCCAGCAGCTTCCGGACAGGGGAATCTGAAGCTTTCTTT.

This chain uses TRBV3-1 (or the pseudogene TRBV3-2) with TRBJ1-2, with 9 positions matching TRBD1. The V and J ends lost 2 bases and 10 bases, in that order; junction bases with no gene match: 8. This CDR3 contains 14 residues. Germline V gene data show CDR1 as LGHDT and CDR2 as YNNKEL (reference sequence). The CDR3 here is CASSQKGQGIYYTF. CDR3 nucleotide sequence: TGTGCCAGCAGCCAAAAGGGACAGGGTATTTACTACACCTTC.

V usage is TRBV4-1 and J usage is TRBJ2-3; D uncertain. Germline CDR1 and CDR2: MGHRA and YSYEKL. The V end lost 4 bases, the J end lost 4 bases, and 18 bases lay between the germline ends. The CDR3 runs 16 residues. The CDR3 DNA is TGCGCCAGCAGCCTTGCACCACTCTCGAGAGCAGATACGCAGTATTTT. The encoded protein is CASSLAPLSRADTQYF.

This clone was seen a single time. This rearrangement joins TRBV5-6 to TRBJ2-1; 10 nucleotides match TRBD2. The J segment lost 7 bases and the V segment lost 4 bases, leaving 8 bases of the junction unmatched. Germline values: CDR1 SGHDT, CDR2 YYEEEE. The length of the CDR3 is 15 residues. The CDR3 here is CASSALAGEGNEQFF. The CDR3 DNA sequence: TGTGCCAGCAGCGCGCTAGCGGGAGAAGGAAATGAGCAGTTCTTC.

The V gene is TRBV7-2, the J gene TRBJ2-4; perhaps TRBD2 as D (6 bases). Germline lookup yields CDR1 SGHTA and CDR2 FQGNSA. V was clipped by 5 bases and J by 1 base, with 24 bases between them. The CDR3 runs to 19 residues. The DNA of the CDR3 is TGTGCCAGCAGCCTAGTGGGGGGACGCCAACCCGGGGCCAAAAACATTCAGTACTTC. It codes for CASSLVGGRQPGAKNIQYF. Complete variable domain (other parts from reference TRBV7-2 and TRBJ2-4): GAGVSQSPSNKVTEKGKDVELRCDPISGHTALYWYRQSLGQGLEFLIYFQGNSAPDKSGLPSDRFSAERTGGSVSTLTIQRTQQEDSAVYLCASSLVGGRQPGAKNIQYFGAGTRLSVL.

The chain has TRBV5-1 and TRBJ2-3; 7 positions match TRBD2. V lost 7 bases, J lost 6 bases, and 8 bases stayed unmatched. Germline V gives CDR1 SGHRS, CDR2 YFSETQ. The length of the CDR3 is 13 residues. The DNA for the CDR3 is TGCGCCAGCGCACGGGAGGATGGGGATACGCAGTATTTT. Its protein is CASAREDGDTQYF.

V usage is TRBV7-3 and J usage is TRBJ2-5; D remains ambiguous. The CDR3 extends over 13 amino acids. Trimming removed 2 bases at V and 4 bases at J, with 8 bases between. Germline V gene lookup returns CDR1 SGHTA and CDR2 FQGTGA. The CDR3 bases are TGTGCCAGCAGCTTAGTAGCAATAGAGACCCAGTACTTC. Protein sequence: CASSLVAIETQYF. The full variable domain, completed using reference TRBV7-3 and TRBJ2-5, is GAGVSQTPSNKVTEKGKYVELRCDPISGHTALYWYRQSLGQGPEFLIYFQGTGAADDSGLPNDRFFAVRPEGSVSTLKIQRTERGDSAVYLCASSLVAIETQYFGPGTRLLVL.

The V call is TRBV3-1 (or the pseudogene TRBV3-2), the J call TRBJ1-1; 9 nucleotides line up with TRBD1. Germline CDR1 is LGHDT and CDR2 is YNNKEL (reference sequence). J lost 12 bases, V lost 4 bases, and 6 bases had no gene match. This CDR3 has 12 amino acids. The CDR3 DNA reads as TGTGCCAGCAGCCCCGGGACAGGGATTACTTTCTTT. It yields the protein CASSPGTGITFF.

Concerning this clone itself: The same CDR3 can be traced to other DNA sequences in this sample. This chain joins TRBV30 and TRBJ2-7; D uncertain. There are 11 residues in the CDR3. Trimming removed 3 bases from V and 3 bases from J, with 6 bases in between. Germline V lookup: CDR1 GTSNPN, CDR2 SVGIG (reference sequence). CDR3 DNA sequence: TGTGCCTGGAGCCGCAGCTACGAGCAGTACTTC. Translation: CAWSRSYEQYF.

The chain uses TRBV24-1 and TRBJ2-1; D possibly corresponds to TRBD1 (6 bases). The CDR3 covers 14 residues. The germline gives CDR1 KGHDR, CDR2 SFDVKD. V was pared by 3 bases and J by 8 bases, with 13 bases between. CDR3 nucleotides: TGTGCCACCAGTGATGAACAGGGTCTCGATGAGCAGTTCTTC. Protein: CATSDEQGLDEQFF.

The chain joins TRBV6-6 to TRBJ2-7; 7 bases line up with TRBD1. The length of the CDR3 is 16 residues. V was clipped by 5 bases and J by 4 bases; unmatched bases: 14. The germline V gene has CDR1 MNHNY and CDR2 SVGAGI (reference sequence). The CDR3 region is CASSQTPGTESYEQYF. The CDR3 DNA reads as TGTGCCAGCAGTCAAACCCCCGGGACAGAATCTTACGAGCAGTACTTC.

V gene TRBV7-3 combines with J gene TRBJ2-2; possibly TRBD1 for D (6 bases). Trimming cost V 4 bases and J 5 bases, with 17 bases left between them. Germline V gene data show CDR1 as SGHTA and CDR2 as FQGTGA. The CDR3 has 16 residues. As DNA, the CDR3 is TGTGCCAGCAGCTCCCCCGGCCTAACAGGGACCGGGGAGCTGTTTTTT. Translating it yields CASSSPGLTGTGELFF.

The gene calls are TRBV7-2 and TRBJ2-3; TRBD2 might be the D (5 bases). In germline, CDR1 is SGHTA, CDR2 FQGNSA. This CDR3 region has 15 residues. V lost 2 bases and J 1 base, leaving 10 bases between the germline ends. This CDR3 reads CASSLTDWGTDTQYF. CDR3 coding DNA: TGTGCCAGCAGCTTAACGGACTGGGGCACAGATACGCAGTATTTT.

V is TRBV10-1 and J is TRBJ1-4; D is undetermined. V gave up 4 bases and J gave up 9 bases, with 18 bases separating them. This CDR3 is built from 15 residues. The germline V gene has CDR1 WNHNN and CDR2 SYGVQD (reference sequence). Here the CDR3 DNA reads TGCGCCAGCAGTGCAACGACGGGGAGAATGAAAAAACTGTTTTTT. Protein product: CASSATTGRMKKLFF.